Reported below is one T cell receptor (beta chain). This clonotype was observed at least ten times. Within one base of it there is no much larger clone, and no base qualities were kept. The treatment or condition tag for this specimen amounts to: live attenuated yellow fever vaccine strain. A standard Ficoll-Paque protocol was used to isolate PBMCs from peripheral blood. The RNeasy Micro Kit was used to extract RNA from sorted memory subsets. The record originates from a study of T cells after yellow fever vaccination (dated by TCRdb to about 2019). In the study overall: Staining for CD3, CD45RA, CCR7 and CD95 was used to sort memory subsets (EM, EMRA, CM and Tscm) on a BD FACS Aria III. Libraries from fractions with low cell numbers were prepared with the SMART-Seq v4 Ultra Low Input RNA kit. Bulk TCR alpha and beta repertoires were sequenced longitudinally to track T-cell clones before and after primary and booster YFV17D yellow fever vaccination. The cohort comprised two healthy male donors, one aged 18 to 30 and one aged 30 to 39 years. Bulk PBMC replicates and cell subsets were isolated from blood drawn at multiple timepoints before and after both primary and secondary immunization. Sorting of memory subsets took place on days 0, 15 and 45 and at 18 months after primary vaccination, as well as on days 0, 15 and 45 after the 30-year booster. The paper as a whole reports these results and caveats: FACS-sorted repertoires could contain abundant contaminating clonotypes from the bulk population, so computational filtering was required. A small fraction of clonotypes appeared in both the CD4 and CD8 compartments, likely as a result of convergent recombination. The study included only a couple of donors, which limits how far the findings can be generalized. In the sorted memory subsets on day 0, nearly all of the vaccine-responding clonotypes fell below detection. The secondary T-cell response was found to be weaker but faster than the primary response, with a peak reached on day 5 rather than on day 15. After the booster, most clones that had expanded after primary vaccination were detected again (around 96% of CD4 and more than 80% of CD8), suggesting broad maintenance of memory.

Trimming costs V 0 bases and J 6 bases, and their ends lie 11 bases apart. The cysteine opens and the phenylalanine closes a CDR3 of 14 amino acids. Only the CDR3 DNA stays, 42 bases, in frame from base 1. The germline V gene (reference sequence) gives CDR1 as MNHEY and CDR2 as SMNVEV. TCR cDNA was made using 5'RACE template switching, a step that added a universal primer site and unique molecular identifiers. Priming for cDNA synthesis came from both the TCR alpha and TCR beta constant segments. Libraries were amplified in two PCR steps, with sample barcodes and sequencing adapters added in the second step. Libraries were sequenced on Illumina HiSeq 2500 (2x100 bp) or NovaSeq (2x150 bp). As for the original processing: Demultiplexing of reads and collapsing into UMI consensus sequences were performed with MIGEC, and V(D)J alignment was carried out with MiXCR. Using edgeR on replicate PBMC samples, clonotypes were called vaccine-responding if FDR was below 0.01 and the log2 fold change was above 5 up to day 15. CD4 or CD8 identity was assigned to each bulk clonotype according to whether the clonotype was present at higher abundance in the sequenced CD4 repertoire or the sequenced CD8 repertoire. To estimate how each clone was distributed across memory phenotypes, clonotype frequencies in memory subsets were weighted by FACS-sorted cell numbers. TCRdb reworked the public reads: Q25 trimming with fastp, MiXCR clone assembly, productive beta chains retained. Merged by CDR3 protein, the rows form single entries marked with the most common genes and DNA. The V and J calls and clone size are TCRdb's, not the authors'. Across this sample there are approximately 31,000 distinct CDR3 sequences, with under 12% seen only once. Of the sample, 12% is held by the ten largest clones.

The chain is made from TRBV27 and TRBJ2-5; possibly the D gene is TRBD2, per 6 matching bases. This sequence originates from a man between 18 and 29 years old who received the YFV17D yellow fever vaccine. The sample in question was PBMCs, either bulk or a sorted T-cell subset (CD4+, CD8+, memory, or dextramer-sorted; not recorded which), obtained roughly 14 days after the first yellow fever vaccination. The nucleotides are TGTGCCAGCAGTTTATCGTGGGGGGATCAGACCCAGTACTTC. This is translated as CASSLSWGDQTQYF.